In its sample, the clone carrying this T cell receptor (beta chain) was seen many times. Its specificity is unknown. The CDR3 runs 14 residues. With 5 bases clipped from V and 5 bases from J, the junction kept 7 bases outside the gene matches. The data are from a study of neurological immune-mediated disorders. Study-level findings and limits: Healthy controls had more TCR clonal expansion than multiple sclerosis, which showed the least, whereas HTLV-1-associated myelopathy showed the most. Private repertoires in all groups were suggested by the absence of shared CDR3 amino acid sequences among expanded clones across subjects.

5'RACE with 10-nucleotide random UMIs generated the cDNA. The output of every sequencing run, over 190 million TCR-beta sequences, came from 15-18 subjects. A single record per CDR3 protein comes from TCRdb applying MiXCR to the 5' RACE reads. The sample records 70,000 to 95,000 distinct CDR3 sequences, approximately 13% being singletons. Indicated time point: longitudinal time-point 2. Material for sequencing was PBMCs. The rearrangement uses TRBV12-3 or TRBV12-4 and TRBJ1-1, with TRBD1 matching 8 bases. The sequence came from a female donor with HTLV-1-associated myelopathy (HAM/TSP). CDR3 coding DNA: TGTGCCAGCAGTAGACAGGGGAAGGTGACTGAAGCTTTCTTT. The encoded protein is CASSRQGKVTEAFF.